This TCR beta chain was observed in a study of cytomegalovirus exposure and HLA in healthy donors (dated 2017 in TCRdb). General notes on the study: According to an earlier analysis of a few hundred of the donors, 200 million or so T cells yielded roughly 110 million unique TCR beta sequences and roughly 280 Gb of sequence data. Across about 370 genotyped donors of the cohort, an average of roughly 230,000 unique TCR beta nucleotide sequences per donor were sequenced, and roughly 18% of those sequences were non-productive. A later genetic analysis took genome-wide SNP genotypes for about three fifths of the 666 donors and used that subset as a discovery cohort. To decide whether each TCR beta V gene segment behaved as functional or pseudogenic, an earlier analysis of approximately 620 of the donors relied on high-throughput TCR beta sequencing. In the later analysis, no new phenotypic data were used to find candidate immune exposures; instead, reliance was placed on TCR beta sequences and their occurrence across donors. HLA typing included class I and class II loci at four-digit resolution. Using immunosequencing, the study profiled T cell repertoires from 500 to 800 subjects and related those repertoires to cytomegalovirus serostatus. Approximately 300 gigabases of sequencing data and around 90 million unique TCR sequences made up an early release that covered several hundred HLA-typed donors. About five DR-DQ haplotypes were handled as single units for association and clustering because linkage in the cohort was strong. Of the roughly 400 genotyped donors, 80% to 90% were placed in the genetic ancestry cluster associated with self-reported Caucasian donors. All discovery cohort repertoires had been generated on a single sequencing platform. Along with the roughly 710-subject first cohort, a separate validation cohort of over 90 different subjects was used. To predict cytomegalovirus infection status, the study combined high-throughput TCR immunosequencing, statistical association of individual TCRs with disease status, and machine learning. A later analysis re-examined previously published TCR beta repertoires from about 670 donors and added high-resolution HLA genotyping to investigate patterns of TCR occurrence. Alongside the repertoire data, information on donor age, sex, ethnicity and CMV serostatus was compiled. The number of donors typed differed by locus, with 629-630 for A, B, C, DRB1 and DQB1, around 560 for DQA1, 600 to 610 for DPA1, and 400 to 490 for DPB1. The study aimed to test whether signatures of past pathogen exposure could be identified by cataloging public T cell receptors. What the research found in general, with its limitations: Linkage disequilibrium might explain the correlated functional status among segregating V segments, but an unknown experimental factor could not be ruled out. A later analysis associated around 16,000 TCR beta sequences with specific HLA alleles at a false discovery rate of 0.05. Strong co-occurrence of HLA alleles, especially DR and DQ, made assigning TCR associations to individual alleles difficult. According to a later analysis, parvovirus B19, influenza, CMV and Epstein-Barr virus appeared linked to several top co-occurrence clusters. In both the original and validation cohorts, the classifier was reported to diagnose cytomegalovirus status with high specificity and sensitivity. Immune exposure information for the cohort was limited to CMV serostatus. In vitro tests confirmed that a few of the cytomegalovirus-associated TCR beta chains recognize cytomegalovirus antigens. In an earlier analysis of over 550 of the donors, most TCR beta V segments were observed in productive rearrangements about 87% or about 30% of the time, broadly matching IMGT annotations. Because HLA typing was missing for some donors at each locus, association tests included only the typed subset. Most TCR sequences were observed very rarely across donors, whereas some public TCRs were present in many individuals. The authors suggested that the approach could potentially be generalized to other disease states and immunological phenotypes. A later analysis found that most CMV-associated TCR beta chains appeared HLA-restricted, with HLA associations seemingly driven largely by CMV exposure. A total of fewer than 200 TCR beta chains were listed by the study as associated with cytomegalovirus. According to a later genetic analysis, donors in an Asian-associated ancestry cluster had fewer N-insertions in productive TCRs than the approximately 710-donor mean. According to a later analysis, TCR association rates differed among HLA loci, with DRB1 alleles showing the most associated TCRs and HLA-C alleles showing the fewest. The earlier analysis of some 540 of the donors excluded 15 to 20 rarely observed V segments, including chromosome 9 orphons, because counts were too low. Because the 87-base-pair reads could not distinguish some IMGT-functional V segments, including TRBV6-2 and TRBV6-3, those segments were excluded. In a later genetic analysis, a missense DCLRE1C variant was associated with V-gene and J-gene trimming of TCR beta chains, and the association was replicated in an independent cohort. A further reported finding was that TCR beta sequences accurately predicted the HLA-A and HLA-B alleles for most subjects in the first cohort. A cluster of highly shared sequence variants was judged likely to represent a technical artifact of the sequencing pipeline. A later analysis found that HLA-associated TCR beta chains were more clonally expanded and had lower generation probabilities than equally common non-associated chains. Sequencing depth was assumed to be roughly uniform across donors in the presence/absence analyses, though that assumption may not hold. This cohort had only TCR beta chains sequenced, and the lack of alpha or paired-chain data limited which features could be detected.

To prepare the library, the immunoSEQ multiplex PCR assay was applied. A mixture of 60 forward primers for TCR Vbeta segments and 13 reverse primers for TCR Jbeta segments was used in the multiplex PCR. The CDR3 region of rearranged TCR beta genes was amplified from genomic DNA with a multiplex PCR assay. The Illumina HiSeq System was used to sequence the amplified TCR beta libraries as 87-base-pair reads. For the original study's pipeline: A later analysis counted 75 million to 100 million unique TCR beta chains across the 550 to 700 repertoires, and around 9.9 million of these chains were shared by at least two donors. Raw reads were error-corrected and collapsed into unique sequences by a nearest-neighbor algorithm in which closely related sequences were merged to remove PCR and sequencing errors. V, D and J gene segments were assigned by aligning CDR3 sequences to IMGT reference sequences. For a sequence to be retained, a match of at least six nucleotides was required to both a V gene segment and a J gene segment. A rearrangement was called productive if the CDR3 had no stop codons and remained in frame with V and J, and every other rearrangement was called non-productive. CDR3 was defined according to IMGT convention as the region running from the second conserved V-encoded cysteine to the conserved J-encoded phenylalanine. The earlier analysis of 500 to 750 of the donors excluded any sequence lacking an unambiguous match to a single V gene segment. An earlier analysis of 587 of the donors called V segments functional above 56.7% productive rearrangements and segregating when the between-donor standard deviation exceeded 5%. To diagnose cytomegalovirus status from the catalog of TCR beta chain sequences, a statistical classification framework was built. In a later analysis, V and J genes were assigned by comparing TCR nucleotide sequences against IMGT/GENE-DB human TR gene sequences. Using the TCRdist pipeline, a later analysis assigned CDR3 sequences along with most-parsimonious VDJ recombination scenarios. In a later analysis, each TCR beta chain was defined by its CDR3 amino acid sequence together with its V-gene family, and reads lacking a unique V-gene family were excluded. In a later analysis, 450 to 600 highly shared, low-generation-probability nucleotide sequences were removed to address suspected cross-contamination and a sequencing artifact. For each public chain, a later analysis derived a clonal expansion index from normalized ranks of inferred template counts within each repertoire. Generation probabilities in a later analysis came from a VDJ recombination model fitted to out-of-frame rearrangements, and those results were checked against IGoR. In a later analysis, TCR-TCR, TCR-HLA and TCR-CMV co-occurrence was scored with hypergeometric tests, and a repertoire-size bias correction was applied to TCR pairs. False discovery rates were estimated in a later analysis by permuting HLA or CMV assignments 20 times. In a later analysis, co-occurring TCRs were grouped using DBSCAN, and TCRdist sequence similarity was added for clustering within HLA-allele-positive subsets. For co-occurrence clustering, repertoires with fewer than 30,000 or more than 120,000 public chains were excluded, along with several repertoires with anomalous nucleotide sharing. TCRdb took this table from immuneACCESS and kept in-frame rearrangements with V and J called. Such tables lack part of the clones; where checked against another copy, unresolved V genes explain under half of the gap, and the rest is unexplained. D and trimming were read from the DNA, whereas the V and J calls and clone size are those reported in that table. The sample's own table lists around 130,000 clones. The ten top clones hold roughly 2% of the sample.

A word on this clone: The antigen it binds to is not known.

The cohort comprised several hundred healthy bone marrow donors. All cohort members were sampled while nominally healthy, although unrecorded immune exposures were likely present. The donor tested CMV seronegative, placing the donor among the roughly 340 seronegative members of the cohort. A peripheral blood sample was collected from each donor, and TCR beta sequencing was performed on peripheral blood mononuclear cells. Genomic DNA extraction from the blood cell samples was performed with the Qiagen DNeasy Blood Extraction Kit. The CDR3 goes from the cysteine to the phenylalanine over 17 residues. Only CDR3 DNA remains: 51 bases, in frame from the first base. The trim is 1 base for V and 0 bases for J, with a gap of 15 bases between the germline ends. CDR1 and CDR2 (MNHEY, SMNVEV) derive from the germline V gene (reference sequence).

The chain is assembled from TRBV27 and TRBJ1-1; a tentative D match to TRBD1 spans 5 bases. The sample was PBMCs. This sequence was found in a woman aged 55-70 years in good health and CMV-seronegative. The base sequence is TGTGCCAGCAGTTTATATTGGGGTCCGGGGGTGAACACTGAAGCTTTCTTT. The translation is CASSLYWGPGVNTEAFF.